This record concerns one T cell receptor (beta chain) sequence. The target antigen is unknown. The data stem from a study of cytomegalovirus exposure and HLA in healthy donors. Looked up from germline, CDR1 is SGHDN and CDR2 is FVKESK. Trimming left V 7 bases short and J 4 bases short, with 12 bases between. The CDR3 length is 13 residues. Study-wide results and caveats: The study put some 160 TCR beta chains on its list as cytomegalovirus-associated. Earlier analysis looked at TCR beta V segments, and most were productive about 87% or about 30% of the time.

The PCR made use of 60 Vbeta and 13 Jbeta primers. Clones were sequenced by immunoSEQ multiplex PCR, and TCRdb holds only the in-frame ones, with some missing. Of 200,000 to 250,000 clones detected, about 80% appear once; the ten largest clones hold roughly 7.4%. The sample comprised PBMCs. This sequence was found in a woman aged 60 to 75 in good health and CMV-seropositive. The chain joins TRBV14 to TRBJ2-3; no definite D call. CDR3 residues: CASTVQPADTQYF. CDR3 in DNA: TGTGCCAGCACGGTCCAACCCGCAGATACGCAGTATTTT.